Presented here are 16 T cell receptor beta chains from one specimen sequenced in a study of OX40 agonist ivuxolimab in advanced cancers. The method was immunoSEQ multiplex PCR; TCRdb's version includes in-frame clones alone and lacks a portion of them. The sample has tens of thousands of clones; about 90% are singletons. The starting material was CD4+ or CD8+ T cells sorted from blood, obtained in a trial of the OX40 agonist ivuxolimab. Source of these receptors: an adult with an advanced solid tumor such as melanoma, head and neck, liver or kidney cancer.

The chain carries TRBV28 and TRBJ2-5; D may be TRBD2 (5 bases). Trimming cost V 1 base and J 6 bases, with 18 bases left between them. Germline V gene sequence: CDR1 MDHEN, CDR2 SYDVKM. The CDR3 has 16 residues. Written as DNA, the CDR3 is TGTGCCAGCAGTTTATTGAGTTTCGGGCGGGTCAAGACCCAGTACTTC. Residues: CASSLLSFGRVKTQYF.

The chain combines TRBV7-2 with TRBJ2-1; 12 bases agree with TRBD2. With 5 bases clipped from V and 6 bases from J, the junction kept 11 bases outside the gene matches. There are 17 residues in the CDR3. Germline V lookup: CDR1 SGHTA, CDR2 FQGNSA. The CDR3 DNA sequence: TGTGCCAGCAGCCGCCGTGCGACTAGCGGGAGTGGCAATGAGCAGTTCTTC. It yields the protein CASSRRATSGSGNEQFF.

The rearrangement links TRBV11-2 to TRBJ2-2; 7 bases line up with TRBD1. The germline gives CDR1 SGHAT, CDR2 FQNNGV. This CDR3 has 16 amino acids. V was clipped by 1 base and J by 2 bases; unmatched bases: 4. CDR3 residues: CASSLVGTANTGELFF. CDR3 sequence (DNA): TGTGCCAGCAGCTTAGTAGGGACAGCAAACACCGGGGAGCTGTTTTTT.

V gene TRBV11-3 combines with J gene TRBJ1-3; a weak D match, TRBD1 (5 bases). CDR1 and CDR2 (germline): SGHNT, YENEEA. The CDR3 runs 17 residues. The V and J ends lost 1 base and 0 bases respectively, with 13 bases between them. The CDR3 is CASSLVPQGHSGNTIYF. As DNA, the CDR3 is TGTGCCAGCAGCTTAGTTCCCCAGGGCCACTCTGGAAACACCATATATTTT. Based on the CDR3 plus reference TRBV11-3 and TRBJ1-3, the full variable domain is EAGVVQSPRYKIIEKKQPVAFWCNPISGHNTLYWYLQNLGQGPELLIRYENEEAVDDSQLPKDRFSAERLKGVDSTLKIQPAELGDSAVYLCASSLVPQGHSGNTIYFGEGSWLTVV.

This chain connects TRBV30 to TRBJ2-3; 14 positions match TRBD2. V gave up 4 bases and J gave up 4 bases; unmatched junction bases: 16. CDR1 is GTSNPN and CDR2 is SVGIG in the germline V gene (reference sequence). CDR3 length: 19 residues. The CDR3 DNA is TGTGCCTGGATCAGAAGGACTAGCGGGAGGATCGCCCCCCCAGATACGCAGTATTTT. Translating gives CAWIRRTSGRIAPPDTQYF.

The chain recombines TRBV30 with TRBJ1-2; D call uncertain. Germline-derived CDR1 and CDR2 are GTSNPN and SVGIG (reference sequence). This CDR3 comprises 13 residues. Trimming took off 8 bases at V and 5 bases at J, with 18 bases between the two ends. CDR3 coding DNA: TGTGCCCGAACGAACAAGAGACCTTATGGCTACACCTTC. Encoded protein: CARTNKRPYGYTF.

The chain joins TRBV6-5 to TRBJ1-5; 9 bases fit TRBD1. The CDR3 is 14 amino acids. Germline V lookup: CDR1 MNHEY, CDR2 SVGAGI. V gave up 6 bases and J gave up 5 bases; unmatched junction bases: 5. In nucleotides, the CDR3 is TGTGCCAGCAGCCAAACAGGGGGCTATCAGCCCCAGCATTTT. This gives the protein CASSQTGGYQPQHF.

The chain has TRBV15 and TRBJ2-7; tentative D call: TRBD2 (6 bases). This CDR3 has 16 residues. Germline V lookup: CDR1 LNHNV, CDR2 YYDKDF (reference sequence). The germline V and J ends were trimmed by 0 bases and 0 bases, with 12 bases remaining between them. The DNA of the CDR3 is TGTGCCACCAGCAGAGATCTTAGCGGCTTCTCCTACGAGCAGTACTTC. This encodes CATSRDLSGFSYEQYF.

The chain employs TRBV25-1 and TRBJ1-2; D is uncertain. This CDR3 is 13 amino acids long. The V and J ends lost 3 bases and 2 bases respectively, with 7 bases between them. CDR1 MGHDK and CDR2 SYGVNS come from the germline V gene. The CDR3 coding sequence is TGTGCCAGCAGTGAGGCGGGGAACTATGGCTACACCTTC. This codes for CASSEAGNYGYTF.

The V gene is TRBV5-1, the J gene TRBJ2-7; maybe TRBD1 (5 bases). There are 15 residues in the CDR3. Trimming left V 4 bases short and J 6 bases short, with 20 bases between. Germline values: CDR1 SGHRS, CDR2 YFSETQ. The CDR3 region is CASSREAGSPCEQYF. CDR3 sequence (DNA): TGCGCCAGCAGCCGCGAAGCAGGGTCACCCTGCGAGCAGTACTTC.

The J gene is TRBJ2-1, the V gene TRBV4-2; 9 nucleotides match TRBD2. The junction had 11 bases not matched to a gene; V was cut back by 1 base and J by 7 bases. The CDR3 loop spans 17 amino acids. CDR1 and CDR2 (germline): LGHNA, YNFKEQ. CDR3 in amino acids: CASSQVTLSGSRNEQFF. In DNA form, the CDR3 reads TGTGCCAGCAGCCAAGTAACACTTAGCGGGAGCCGTAATGAGCAGTTCTTC.

J is TRBJ1-3 and V is TRBV7-9; tentative D call: TRBD1 (6 bases). Trimming took 4 bases from V and 0 from J, leaving 16 bases between them. The CDR3 length is 17 residues. Germline lookup yields CDR1 SEHNR and CDR2 FQNEAQ (reference sequence). The CDR3 region has the DNA TGTGCCAGCAGCTCCCTACGGCGACAGGACTCTGGAAACACCATATATTTT. Amino acids: CASSSLRRQDSGNTIYF.

A few counts support this clone. This rearrangement joins TRBV19 to TRBJ2-7, with a possible D match to TRBD2 (5 bases). V lost 6 bases and J lost 5, with 11 bases in between. From germline, CDR1 is LNHDA and CDR2 SQIVND (reference sequence). The length of the CDR3 is 12 residues. The DNA of the CDR3 is TGTGCCAGTAGCCCCTCCGGGGACGAGCAGTACTTC. This encodes CASSPSGDEQYF.

This clone has just a few counts. The chain has TRBV18 and TRBJ1-4; D is possibly TRBD1 (5 bases). The V and J ends lost 0 bases and 4 bases respectively, with 9 bases between them. Per germline, CDR1 KGHSH and CDR2 LQKENI. The CDR3 covers 15 residues. The CDR3 DNA reads as TGTGCCAGCTCACCACCGGGACGGATTAATGAAAAACTGTTTTTT. Its protein product is CASSPPGRINEKLFF.

This clone showed up just once. The rearrangement uses TRBV10-3 and TRBJ2-5; D remains unclear. V lost 0 bases to trimming and J lost 7 bases, with 12 bases between them. There are 14 residues in the CDR3. Germline assignment: CDR1 ENHRY and CDR2 SYGVKD. CDR3 in DNA: TGTGCCATCAGTGAGTCGCCCCCACCTGGGACCCAGTACTTC. Protein sequence: CAISESPPPGTQYF.

The V and J genes are TRBV27 and TRBJ2-7; possibly TRBD2 for D (7 bases). Germline CDR1 is MNHEY and CDR2 is SMNVEV (reference sequence). With 7 bases removed from V and 3 bases from J, the gap between germline ends came to 16 bases. This CDR3 is built from 14 residues. CDR3 region: CASNERGGGYEQYF. Here the CDR3 DNA reads TGTGCCAGCAACGAGAGAGGGGGGGGCTACGAGCAGTACTTC.